These T cell receptor beta chains were read from a single sample in a study of T cells in localized non-small cell lung cancer. Clones were read by immunoSEQ multiplex PCR, and TCRdb kept only the in-frame ones, dropping some. This table has almost 40,000 clones, roughly 77% appearing once. This material consisted of PBMCs, taken before any cancer treatment. Receptors were obtained from a woman aged 35 to 70 with stage II squamous cell lung carcinoma. The CDR3 runs from the conserved cysteine through the conserved F or W. Each record gives: clone size, J gene, D gene, V gene, CDR3 DNA, CDR3 protein. D genes are given only for firm matches. Some rows have no size entry. The others give once, few or many, or a class for an expanded clone.

>-|TRBJ2-2|-|TRBV6-1
TGTGCCAGCGGCCGGGAGAACACCGGGGAGCTGTTTTTT
CASGRENTGELFF
>-|TRBJ1-1|-|TRBV11-2
TGTGCCAGCAGGAGGGCGGCCACCCCCGGGACTGAAGCTTTCTTT
CASRRAATPGTEAFF
>-|TRBJ2-2|-|TRBV5-6
TGTGCCAGCAGCCCGGACGGGGACAACACCGGGGAGCTGTTTTTT
CASSPDGDNTGELFF
>-|TRBJ1-3|-|TRBV11-2
TGTGCCAGCAGCCGGGACTCCCGTAACACCATATATTTT
CASSRDSRNTIYF
>-|TRBJ2-3|TRBD1|TRBV15
TGTGCCACCAGCAGTCCGGACAGGAGCACAGATACGCAGTATTTT
CATSSPDRSTDTQYF
>-|TRBJ2-3|TRBD2|TRBV7-9
TGTGCCAGCAGATTCCCGACTAGCGGGAGCACAGATACGCAGTATTTT
CASRFPTSGSTDTQYF
>-|TRBJ2-7|TRBD2|TRBV29-1
TGCAGCGTTGAAGATCCGGGACTAGCGGGAGCCGAGCAGTACTTC
CSVEDPGLAGAEQYF
>-|TRBJ2-2|TRBD2|TRBV6-4
TGTGCCAGCAGTGAGGGACTAGCTGGCGGCACCGGGGAGCTGTTTTTT
CASSEGLAGGTGELFF
>-|TRBJ1-1|-|TRBV2
TGTGCCATCCCGACGGCGGCTATGAACACTGAAGCTTTCTTT
CAIPTAAMNTEAFF
>-|TRBJ2-1|TRBD1|TRBV7-9
TGTGCCAGCAGCCGTGGGCCCGGGACAGAGTACAATGAGCAGTTCTTC
CASSRGPGTEYNEQFF
>-|TRBJ1-4|-|TRBV6-4
TGTGCCAGCAGTTTATTCCCAGCTCGGTCAGAACTGTTTTTT
CASSLFPARSELFF
>-|TRBJ1-6|TRBD1|TRBV28
TGTGCCAGCAGGGAACGACAGGGACCGGGAGGATCACCCCTCCACTTT
CASRERQGPGGSPLHF
>-|TRBJ2-5|TRBD1|TRBV15
TGTGCCACCAGCAGGGGCACGGGACAGGGGGAGGAGACCCAGTACTTC
CATSRGTGQGEETQYF
>few|TRBJ1-6|TRBD1|TRBV28
TGTGCCAGCAGGGATCGGGACAGCTATAATTCACCCCTCCACTTT
CASRDRDSYNSPLHF
>-|TRBJ2-5|TRBD2|TRBV5-4
TGTGCCAGCAGTCTTAGCGGGGGGGCTGGGAAGACCCAGTACTTC
CASSLSGGAGKTQYF
>-|TRBJ2-3|-|TRBV11-2
TGTGCCAGCAGCTTAATCGGGGGGCTTCGGACAGATACGCAGTATTTT
CASSLIGGLRTDTQYF
>-|TRBJ1-2|TRBD1|TRBV5-6
TGTGCCAGCAGCTCGGGACAGGGCTTCTATGGCTACACCTTC
CASSSGQGFYGYTF
>-|TRBJ1-2|-|TRBV11-2
TGTGCCAGCAGCGCCTACGGGAGCGGCTACACCTTC
CASSAYGSGYTF
>-|TRBJ1-1|-|TRBV10-3
TGTGCCATCAGTGCGATGGGGACGGAGAACACTGAAGCTTTCTTT
CAISAMGTENTEAFF
>few|TRBJ2-3|-|TRBV29-1
TGCAGCGTTGCGTGGGATACGCAGTATTTT
CSVAWDTQYF
>-|TRBJ1-1|-|TRBV6-5
TGTGCCAGCACCCCGGGGGGGACTGAAGCTTTCTTT
CASTPGGTEAFF
>-|TRBJ2-3|TRBD2|TRBV27
TGTGCCAGCAGTCCCCTCCCCGGGACTAGCTTCACAGATACGCAGTATTTT
CASSPLPGTSFTDTQYF
>-|TRBJ1-6|TRBD1|TRBV25-1
TGTGCCAGCAGTGATTTGGGACAGGGGATTAATTCACCCCTCCACTTT
CASSDLGQGINSPLHF
>once|TRBJ1-6|-|TRBV9
TGTGCCAGCAGCGTAGGCGGCAGCCGACGGGATTCACCCCTCCACTTT
CASSVGGSRRDSPLHF
>-|TRBJ2-7|TRBD1|TRBV19
TGTGCCAGTAGTAAGACGGGACAGGAGCCTTACGAGCAGTACTTC
CASSKTGQEPYEQYF
>-|TRBJ2-1|-|TRBV2
TGTGCCAGCAGTGACTGGGGGGGCTTATACAATGAGCAGTTCTTC
CASSDWGGLYNEQFF
>-|TRBJ1-1|-|TRBV6-5
TGTGCCAGCACTTGGGGCATGAACACTGAAGCTTTCTTT
CASTWGMNTEAFF
>-|TRBJ2-7|-|TRBV6-1
TGTGCCAGCAGTATAGGGGAGTCCTACGAGCAGTACTTC
CASSIGESYEQYF
>-|TRBJ1-5|TRBD1|TRBV6-5
TGTGCCAGCAGGCCCTTCCAGGGGGGCCATCAGCCCCAGCATTTT
CASRPFQGGHQPQHF
>-|TRBJ1-6|TRBD1|TRBV6-1
TGTGCCAGCAGGGACAGGTCCTATAATTCACCCCTCCACTTT
CASRDRSYNSPLHF
>once|TRBJ2-7|-|TRBV14
TGTGCCAGCAGCCAAGGCCGATTCTACGAGCAGTACTTC
CASSQGRFYEQYF
>-|TRBJ2-7|-|TRBV9
TGTGCCAGCAGCGTAGAGGGCCAGACCTACGAGCAGTACTTC
CASSVEGQTYEQYF
>-|TRBJ2-3|-|TRBV4-3
TGCGCCAGCAGCCAAGCAGGCAGGGCAGATACGCAGTATTTT
CASSQAGRADTQYF
>-|TRBJ1-1|TRBD1|TRBV11-1
TGTGCCAGCAGCCCAACTGACAGGGGGAACACTGAAGCTTTCTTT
CASSPTDRGNTEAFF
>-|TRBJ2-7|TRBD1|TRBV5-4
TGTGCCAGCGGGACAGACCCCTACGAGCAGTACTTC
CASGTDPYEQYF